This T cell receptor beta chain stems from a study of T cell changes during pregnancy in multiple sclerosis. Germline V gives CDR1 SGHNT, CDR2 YYREEE (reference sequence). This CDR3 has 16 amino acids. V gave up 2 bases and J gave up 4 bases; unmatched junction bases: 10. Generated by immunoSEQ multiplex PCR, the TCRdb table keeps only in-frame clones and is missing some. The sample yields under 130,000 clones, more than 85% seen once. The material was peripheral blood, obtained after pregnancy. This TCR was sampled from a female donor with multiple sclerosis, enrolled in a pregnancy study. The V gene is TRBV5-4, the J gene TRBJ2-3, with 7 nucleotides matching TRBD1. The CDR3 DNA reads TGTGCCAGCAGCTTAGGTACAGGGGTTAGCGCAGATACGCAGTATTTT. This encodes CASSLGTGVSADTQYF.